This T cell receptor (beta chain) was profiled in a study of T cell changes during pregnancy in multiple sclerosis. The V gene's germline CDR1 is SQVTM and CDR2 ANQGSEA. The CDR3 length is 13 residues. J lost 4 bases, V lost 8 bases, and 4 bases had no gene match. Profiling relied on immunoSEQ multiplex PCR, and the TCRdb table lists in-frame clones only, not all of them. The profile covers 72,000 or so clones, with 93% appearing a single time and more than 2% taken by the ten largest. The gene calls are TRBV29-1 and TRBJ2-1; 11 nucleotides line up with TRBD2. The sample here was peripheral blood, taken in the second trimester of pregnancy. This receptor was obtained from a female donor with multiple sclerosis, enrolled in a pregnancy study. The CDR3 loop is CSSRLAGYNEQFF. CDR3 nucleotide sequence: TGCAGCTCTCGACTAGCGGGGTACAATGAGCAGTTCTTC.